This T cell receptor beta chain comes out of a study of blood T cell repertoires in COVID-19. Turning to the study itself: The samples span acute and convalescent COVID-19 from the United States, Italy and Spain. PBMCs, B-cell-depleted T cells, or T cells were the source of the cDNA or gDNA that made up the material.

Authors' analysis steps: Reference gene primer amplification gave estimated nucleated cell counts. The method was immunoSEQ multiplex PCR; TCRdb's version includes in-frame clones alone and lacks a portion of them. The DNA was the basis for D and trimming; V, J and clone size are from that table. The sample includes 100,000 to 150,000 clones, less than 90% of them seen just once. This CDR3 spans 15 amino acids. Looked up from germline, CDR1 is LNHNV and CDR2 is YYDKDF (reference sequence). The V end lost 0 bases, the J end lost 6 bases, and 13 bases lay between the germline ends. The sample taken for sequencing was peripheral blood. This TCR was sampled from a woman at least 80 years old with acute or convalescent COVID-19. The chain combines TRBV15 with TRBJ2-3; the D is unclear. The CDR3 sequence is CATSRDPRGVDTQYF. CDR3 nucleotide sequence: TGTGCCACCAGCAGAGATCCTAGAGGTGTGGATACGCAGTATTTT.